Shown below are 12 T cell receptor beta chains from a single sample sequenced in a study of blood T cell repertoires in COVID-19. Profiling relied on immunoSEQ multiplex PCR, and the TCRdb table lists in-frame clones only, not all of them. The sample includes tens of thousands of clones, less than 90% of them seen just once. Source material: peripheral blood. The receptors were gathered from an elderly woman with acute or convalescent COVID-19.

The J gene is TRBJ1-2, the V gene TRBV5-1, with 8 bases fitting TRBD1. Germline-derived CDR1 and CDR2 are SGHRS and YFSETQ. The CDR3 contains 13 residues. J lost 12 bases, V lost 1 base, and 8 bases had no gene match. CDR3 protein: CASSLTGQGGHTF. DNA of the CDR3: TGCGCCAGCAGCTTGACCGGACAGGGCGGACACACCTTC. The full variable domain, in which reference TRBV5-1 and TRBJ1-2 provide the parts outside the CDR3, is KAGVTQTPRYLIKTRGQQVTLSCSPISGHRSVSWYQQTPGQGLQFLFEYFSETQRNKGNFPGRFSGRQFSNSRSEMNVSTLELGDSALYLCASSLTGQGGHTFGSGTRLTVV.

The V gene is TRBV5-1, the J gene TRBJ2-3; D possibly corresponds to TRBD1 (5 bases). CDR1 is SGHRS and CDR2 is YFSETQ in the germline V gene. The CDR3 sequence is 14 residues long. Deletions cut 2 bases from V and 1 base from J, with 8 bases between. The CDR3 loop is CASSFQGGTDTQYF. Written as DNA, the CDR3 is TGCGCCAGCAGCTTCCAAGGGGGCACAGATACGCAGTATTTT.

The rearrangement uses TRBV6-1 and TRBJ1-2, with 9 positions matching TRBD1. The V gene end was trimmed by 5 bases and the J gene end by 7 bases; junction bases not matched to a gene: 8. CDR3 length equals 14 residues. CDR1 and CDR2 (germline): MNHNS, SASEGT. The CDR3 DNA reads as TGTGCCAGCAGTCCCAGGACAGGGGCCGCTGGCTACACCTTC. Translating it yields CASSPRTGAAGYTF.

The V and J genes are TRBV30 and TRBJ2-7; 10 positions match TRBD1. The germline V gene has CDR1 GTSNPN and CDR2 SVGIG (reference sequence). The length of the CDR3 is 13 residues. With V trimmed by 1 base and J by 5 bases, 2 bases remained unmatched. The CDR3 here is CAWSGDRGDEQYF. In DNA, the CDR3 is TGTGCCTGGAGTGGGGACAGGGGCGACGAGCAGTACTTC. The complete variable domain, with remaining parts taken from reference TRBV30 and TRBJ2-7, reads SQTIHQWPATLVQPVGSPLSLECTVEGTSNPNLYWYRQAAGRGLQLLFYSVGIGQISSEVPQNLSASRPQDRQFILSSKKLLLSDSGFYLCAWSGDRGDEQYFGPGTRLTVT.

The rearrangement links TRBV14 to TRBJ2-7, with D perhaps matching TRBD1 (6 bases). The CDR3 is 15 residues long. The V end lost 0 bases, the J end lost 2 bases, and 11 bases lay between the germline ends. Germline lookup yields CDR1 SGHDN and CDR2 FVKESK. The CDR3 reads CASSQETGLAYEQYF. CDR3 bases: TGTGCCAGCAGCCAAGAGACAGGTCTCGCCTACGAGCAGTACTTC.

The V call is TRBV4-1, the J call TRBJ1-2, with a tentative D call TRBD1 (5 bases). Germline V gene lookup returns CDR1 MGHRA and CDR2 YSYEKL. The CDR3 extends over 14 amino acids. The V end lost 4 bases, the J end lost 7 bases, and 16 bases lay between the germline ends. The CDR3 DNA reads as TGCGCCAGCAGCCCCCAGAAGGGGCTCAGTGGCTACACCTTC. It specifies CASSPQKGLSGYTF.

The J gene is TRBJ2-5, the V gene TRBV28; 11 bases are shared with TRBD1. The CDR3 sequence is 15 residues long. CDR1 is MDHEN, CDR2 SYDVKM, per germline. V lost 10 bases to trimming and J lost 6 bases; unmatched junction nucleotides: 13. As DNA, the CDR3 is TGTGCCACAATGGGGACAGGGGGTTTTCCGAAGACCCAGTACTTC. Protein: CATMGTGGFPKTQYF.

The genes are TRBV7-9 and TRBJ2-7; no firm D call. V dropped 5 bases and J dropped 3 bases, with 5 bases sitting between them. CDR3 size: 11 residues. The germline V gene encodes CDR1 SEHNR and CDR2 FQNEAQ (reference sequence). CDR3 loop: CASSRDYEQYF. CDR3 DNA sequence: TGTGCCAGCAGCCGCGACTACGAGCAGTACTTC.

The chain has TRBV10-3 and TRBJ2-1; D might be TRBD2 (5 bases). Germline-derived CDR1 and CDR2 are ENHRY and SYGVKD. Trimming stripped 3 bases from V and 0 bases from J, with 15 bases between. The CDR3 length is 17 residues. CDR3 DNA sequence: TGTGCCATCAGTGAAGGGATGGGAGTTCTCTCCTACAATGAGCAGTTCTTC. Its translation: CAISEGMGVLSYNEQFF.

The rearrangement links TRBV21-1 to TRBJ2-4; the table gives TRBD1 as D, unverified against the DNA. TRBV21-1 is a listed pseudogene. The CDR3 covers 13 residues. The CDR3 loop is CASLRDSQNIQYF. The CDR3 DNA reads TGTGCCAGCCTCCGGGACAGCCAAAACATTCAGTACTTC.

The genes are TRBV14 and TRBJ2-1; TRBD1 aligns across 8 bases. V lost 3 bases to trimming and J lost 5 bases; unmatched junction nucleotides: 12. The CDR3 runs to 17 residues. The germline V gene encodes CDR1 SGHDN and CDR2 FVKESK. The CDR3 reads CASSQTTGTGPNNEQFF. The CDR3 DNA reads TGTGCCAGCAGCCAGACGACCGGGACAGGTCCAAACAATGAGCAGTTCTTC.

V gene TRBV18 combines with J gene TRBJ2-7, with TRBD1 matching 10 bases. CDR3 length equals 15 residues. The junction had 5 bases not matched to a gene; V was cut back by 0 bases and J by 6 bases. Germline V gene lookup returns CDR1 KGHSH and CDR2 LQKENI. The CDR3 coding sequence is TGTGCCAGCTCACCACCGACAGGGGGCTTTTCCGAGCAGTACTTC. It encodes CASSPPTGGFSEQYF.